This T cell receptor (beta chain) was identified during a study of shared clonotypes between healthy human individuals (dated by TCRdb to between 2020 and 2021). Broadly, across the study: The cohort included three men and a couple of women between 18 and 49 years of age. Leukapheresis yielded between about 0.85 and 10 billion PBMCs per donor. Different laboratories and diverse techniques were used to prepare libraries and sequence TCR repertoires, to increase sequencing depth and limit assay-specific biases. The study deeply sequenced blood TCR repertoires of several healthy adults to estimate repertoire size and the extent of clonotype sharing between individuals. For each donor, CD4 naive and CD4 memory were each run on three plates, CD8 naive on two plates, and CD8 memory on one plate.

Overall results and qualifications from the work: Based on pairwise subsampling, the degree of clonotype sharing among donors was expected to be affected by sequencing depth. Larger estimated clonotype richness was generally found for naive subsets than for memory subsets. Rarefaction of sorted-subset datasets indicated incomplete sequencing despite the large sequencing depth. Across four donors, roughly 5.1% of naive CD4, over 3% of naive CD8, 2.3% of memory CD4, and 0.4% of memory CD8 clonotypes were shared. Sampling was restricted to blood, and TCR repertoires in tissues likely differ from the TCR repertoires found in blood. Higher generation probabilities were observed for clonotypes shared by all four sorted-subset donors than for non-shared clonotypes. The small number of donors limited the genetic and exposure-history diversity represented.

Donors were healthy HIV-negative adults with no recently reported acute infections or vaccinations. Every donor was a Caucasian adult living in Nashville, Tennessee, USA. CD4+ T cells were enriched by magnetic negative selection, after which naive cells were positively selected on CD45RA and the negative fraction was taken as the memory subset. Blood was obtained by leukapheresis, after which PBMCs were separated by Ficoll-Histopaque density gradient centrifugation and cryopreserved in liquid nitrogen vapor phase. Analytical flow cytometry was used to check the purity and quantity of every magnetically sorted T cell population. Genomic DNA was isolated from every sorted fraction and measured by UV absorbance on a Nanodrop 2000c. TCR CDR3 regions were amplified from genomic DNA by multiplex PCR using the deep immunoSEQ assay. Extracted genomic DNA from each cell subset was spread evenly across all wells of several immunoSEQ 96-well plates, with each plate serving as a replicate. Each replicate PCR for sorted subsets received roughly 200 ng genomic DNA, equal to tens of thousands of T cell genomes. The purified libraries were quantified using a Qubit 3.0 fluorometer, sized with a Bioanalyzer 2100, and then quantified again using the KAPA Library Quantification kit. Every immunoSEQ 96-well plate was sequenced on a separate single-read 150-cycle Illumina NextSeq 550 flow cell. As for the authors' bioinformatics: Because the immunoSEQ output held only junctional sequences and lacked quality scores, the filtering could not match the filtering applied to full-length reads. To assign V/J genes and CDR3, sequences were annotated using PyIR, a Python wrapper for IgBLAST v1.9, with IMGT germline references. Reads with weak V/J assignments (E-value above 1e-6), missing CDR3, stop codons, out-of-frame junctions, or ambiguous translated residues were removed. V3J clonotypes were defined as sequences sharing an identical inferred V gene, J gene, and CDR3 amino acid sequence. Percentage overlap between repertoires was computed as shared unique clonotypes divided by the size of the smaller repertoire. Repertoire richness was assessed with RTK rarefaction, the Chao1 estimator, and Recon v2.1 estimates of unobserved clonotypes. OLGA was used to compute generation probabilities for all TCRbeta clonotypes that the gDNA method yielded from a few donors. In its TCRdb copy, this immuneACCESS table keeps in-frame sequences only and misses some clones. Where compared with another copy, unresolved V genes explain less than half of these, and the others have no known cause. The V and J calls and clone size come from that table; D and trimming were worked out from the DNA. The sample includes over a million clones, with 96% observed a single time. Of the sample, roughly 1.1% falls within the top ten clones.

The table lists this clone with a count of one. Its antigen is still unknown. The input lacks base qualities; no much larger clone sits a single base away. V and J lose 7 bases and 1 base, and a span of 9 bases separates them. Including the terminal cysteine and phenylalanine, the CDR3 comprises 13 residues. The entry retains the CDR3 DNA only, 39 bases that are in frame from base 1. Per the germline V gene, SGDLS is the CDR1 and YYNGEE is the CDR2. Source material: naive CD4+ T cells sorted from blood. The meaning of the sample's cell subset or site label: CD45RA+ positively selected. The V and J genes are TRBV9 and TRBJ2-1, with a weak D call of TRBD2 (5 bases match). This TCR derives from a man aged 25 to 45 in good health. The CDR3 protein: CASRAGSYNEQFF. The DNA sequence reads TGTGCCAGCCGGGCGGGTTCCTACAATGAGCAGTTCTTC.